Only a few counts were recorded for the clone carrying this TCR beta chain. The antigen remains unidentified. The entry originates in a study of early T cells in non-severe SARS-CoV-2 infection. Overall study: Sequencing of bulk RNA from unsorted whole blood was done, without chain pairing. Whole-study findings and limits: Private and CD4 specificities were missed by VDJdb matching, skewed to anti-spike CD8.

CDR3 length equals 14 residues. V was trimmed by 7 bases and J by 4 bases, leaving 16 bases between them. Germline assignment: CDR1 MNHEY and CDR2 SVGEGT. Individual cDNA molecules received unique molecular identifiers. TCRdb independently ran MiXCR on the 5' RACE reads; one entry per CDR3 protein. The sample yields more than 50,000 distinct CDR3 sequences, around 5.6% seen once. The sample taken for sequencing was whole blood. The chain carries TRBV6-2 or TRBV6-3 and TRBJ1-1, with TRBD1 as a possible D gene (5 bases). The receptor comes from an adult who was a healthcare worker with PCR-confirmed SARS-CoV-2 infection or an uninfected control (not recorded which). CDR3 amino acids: CASTLIGGGTEAFF. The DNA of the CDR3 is TGTGCCAGCACCCTAATCGGGGGGGGCACTGAAGCTTTCTTT.